This T cell receptor beta chain was obtained from a study of radiation and T cells in renal cell carcinoma. For the study at large: Nephrectomy followed 15 Gy stereotactic body radiation by 4 weeks.

Method: immunoSEQ multiplex PCR; TCRdb's copy keeps in-frame clones and lacks some. The sample yields some 130,000 clones, 70% to 90% seen once. Details on this clone: Its cognate antigen is unknown.

This CDR3 has 14 amino acids. Germline V CDR1 and CDR2: GTSNPN, SVGIG (reference sequence). The V gene end was trimmed by 2 bases and the J gene end by 4 bases; junction bases not matched to a gene: 2. Points from the study as a whole: In blood, top tumor clones expanded by 2 weeks, shrinking by 4.

As for time point: blood 2 weeks post-SBRT. Documented treatment: 15 Gy SBRT to primary tumor, nephrectomy 4 weeks later. Radiation-treated patients gave blood at baseline, week 2 and week 4. Clear cell pathology was present in this patient's renal cell carcinoma. The material sequenced was blood, taken from a patient whose treatment included radiotherapy and nephrectomy. The chain has TRBV30 and TRBJ1-3; TRBD1 agrees at 10 bases. This TCR derives from a woman in her 70s with renal cell carcinoma. The CDR3, as DNA: TGTGCCTGGAGTCCGACAGGGGGCGGAAACACCATATATTTT. Protein: CAWSPTGGGNTIYF.